The 29 T cell receptor beta chains presented below share a single source sample, sequenced in a study of blood T cell repertoires in COVID-19. TCRdb keeps only in-frame clones here, not all; method: immunoSEQ multiplex PCR. The sample has hundreds of thousands of clones, around 86% seen once; the top ten hold about 1.5%. The sample comprised PBMCs or T cells enriched from blood (not recorded which). These receptors originate from a woman between 45 and 60 years old who had recovered from COVID-19.

The V call is TRBV5-1, the J call TRBJ2-7; TRBD1 might be the D (6 bases). This CDR3 is 14 amino acids long. Germline CDR1 is SGHRS and CDR2 is YFSETQ. V was pared by 2 bases and J by 3 bases, with 12 bases between. CDR3 nucleotides: TGCGCCAGCAGCTTAACGGGACAACACTACGAGCAGTACTTC. It encodes CASSLTGQHYEQYF.

The CDR3 sequence is CASSQNPTHVGGYTF. The CDR3 coding sequence is TGTGCCAGCAGCCAAAATCCGACTCATGTGGGTGGCTACACCTTC. V is TRBV4-2 and J is TRBJ1-2; D not certain. V lost 2 bases and J lost 7, with 17 bases in between. From germline, CDR1 is LGHNA and CDR2 YNFKEQ. CDR3 size: 15 residues.

The V and J genes are TRBV7-9 and TRBJ2-7; 10 bases line up with TRBD1. Germline-derived CDR1 and CDR2 are SEHNR and FQNEAQ (reference sequence). There are 16 residues in the CDR3. V was clipped by 2 bases and J by 2 bases; unmatched bases: 6. Here the CDR3 reads CASSLTGTGATYEQYF. The DNA for the CDR3 is TGTGCCAGCAGCTTAACCGGGACAGGGGCTACCTACGAGCAGTACTTC. The full variable domain, its missing parts supplied by reference TRBV7-9 and TRBJ2-7, is DTGVSQNPRHKITKRGQNVTFRCDPISEHNRLYWYRQTLGQGPEFLTYFQNEAQLEKSRLLSDRFSAERPKGSFSTLEIQRTEQGDSAMYLCASSLTGTGATYEQYFGPGTRLTVT.

This chain's CDR3 is CASSQNIMGREQYF. For the CDR3, the DNA is TGTGCCAGCAGCCAAAACATAATGGGGCGCGAGCAGTACTTC. This sequence joins TRBV3-1 (or the pseudogene TRBV3-2) and TRBJ2-7; tentative D call: TRBD1 (5 bases). The germline gives CDR1 LGHDT, CDR2 YNNKEL (reference sequence). Trimming cost V 2 bases and J 6 bases, with 14 bases left between them. The CDR3 runs to 14 residues.

The chain combines TRBV14 with TRBJ2-5; 8 positions match TRBD1. The junction had 8 bases not matched to a gene; V was cut back by 2 bases and J by 3 bases. CDR3 size: 16 residues. Germline CDR1 is SGHDN and CDR2 is FVKESK. This CDR3 reads CASSQRGTGGKETQYF. For the CDR3, the DNA is TGTGCCAGCAGCCAACGGGGGACAGGCGGGAAAGAGACCCAGTACTTC.

The chain employs TRBV9 and TRBJ2-1; 13 nucleotides agree with TRBD2. Germline V CDR1 and CDR2: SGDLS, YYNGEE. CDR3 length: 15 residues. The ends lost 4 bases at V and 7 bases at J; junction bases unmatched: 5. DNA of the CDR3: TGTGCCAGCAGCAGCGGACTAGCGGGAGTGAATGAGCAGTTCTTC. This codes for CASSSGLAGVNEQFF.

The chain employs TRBV7-2 and TRBJ1-1, with D maybe TRBD1 (6 bases). Germline V CDR1 and CDR2: SGHTA, FQGNSA. The CDR3 length is 13 residues. Trimming took off 9 bases at V and 5 bases at J, with 16 bases between the two ends. CDR3 nucleotides: TGTGCCAGTGAGAGGGGGGGCCTAACTGAAGCTTTCTTT. This gives the protein CASERGGLTEAFF.

The gene calls are TRBV7-9 and TRBJ1-3; the D is unclear. This CDR3 region has 15 residues. CDR1 and CDR2 from the germline V gene are SEHNR and FQNEAQ (reference sequence). Trimming took 6 bases from V and 3 from J, leaving 15 bases between them. CDR3 coding DNA: TGTGCCAGCAGTCGGATGGGCCCCAGTGGAAACACCATATATTTT. Translating it yields CASSRMGPSGNTIYF.

This sequence joins TRBV11-2 and TRBJ1-2; D ambiguous. V lost 8 bases, J lost 4 bases, and 11 bases lay in between. The length of the CDR3 is 12 residues. Germline loops: CDR1 SGHAT, CDR2 FQNNGV. The CDR3 sequence: CASAGRGYGYTF. For the CDR3, the DNA is TGTGCCAGCGCCGGGCGGGGCTATGGCTACACCTTC.

This clone has only one observation. The CDR3 sequence is CASSVDGSGVEKLFF. As DNA, the CDR3 is TGTGCCAGCAGCGTTGACGGATCAGGGGTCGAAAAACTGTTTTTT. This rearrangement joins TRBV9 to TRBJ1-4; a weak D match, TRBD1 (6 bases). CDR1 SGDLS and CDR2 YYNGEE come from the germline V gene. This CDR3 spans 15 amino acids. V was shortened by 2 bases and J by 8 bases, with 16 bases between the two germline ends.

This rearrangement joins TRBV28 to TRBJ1-5; weak D call: TRBD1 (5 bases). Germline CDR1 reads MDHEN; CDR2 reads SYDVKM. With 8 bases removed from V and 2 bases from J, the gap between germline ends came to 13 bases. The CDR3 totals 14 residues. The CDR3 is CASGGSGGNQPQHF. The CDR3 DNA reads as TGTGCCAGCGGGGGGAGTGGCGGCAATCAGCCCCAGCATTTT.

Of note for this clone: Other DNA variants within this sample encode the same CDR3. The chain is built from TRBV3-1 (or the pseudogene TRBV3-2) and TRBJ2-3; 9 nucleotides align to TRBD2. Losses at the gene ends were 4 bases for V and 5 bases for J; bases not matched to a gene: 7. The germline V gene encodes CDR1 LGHDT and CDR2 YNNKEL (reference sequence). The CDR3 runs 15 residues. The CDR3 sequence: CASSPQGGREDTQYF. Written as DNA, the CDR3 is TGTGCCAGCAGCCCACAGGGCGGGAGGGAAGATACGCAGTATTTT.

Concerning this clone itself: A clone one base away is much larger, so this may be a read error. CDR3 coding DNA: TGTGCCAGCAACCCTAGCGGGAGCTCCTACAATGAGCAGTTCTTC. Amino acids: CASNPSGSSYNEQFF. This chain uses TRBV9 with TRBJ2-1, with 10 bases aligning to TRBD2. The germline V gene has CDR1 SGDLS and CDR2 YYNGEE. V lost 6 bases to trimming and J lost 0 bases; unmatched junction nucleotides: 3. The CDR3 is made up of 15 amino acids.

V and J are TRBV11-2 and TRBJ2-5, with TRBD2 identical over 9 bases. CDR1 and CDR2 (germline): SGHAT, FQNNGV. The V gene end was trimmed by 7 bases and the J gene end by 4 bases; junction bases not matched to a gene: 7. This CDR3 contains 14 residues. Here the CDR3 reads CASNNPAGGETQYF. DNA for the CDR3: TGTGCCAGCAATAACCCAGCGGGAGGAGAGACCCAGTACTTC.

This chain joins TRBV4-1 and TRBJ2-3; weak D call: TRBD1 (6 bases). Germline CDR1 MGHRA, CDR2 YSYEKL. Trimming pared 4 bases from V and 14 bases from J, leaving 16 bases between. There are 12 residues in the CDR3. CDR3 loop: CASSPTGWGVYF. In DNA form, the CDR3 reads TGCGCCAGCAGCCCCACAGGGTGGGGAGTGTATTTT.

This clone was found a few times. The rearrangement uses TRBV3-1 (or the pseudogene TRBV3-2) and TRBJ2-7; possibly TRBD2 for D (6 bases). Germline CDR1 LGHDT, CDR2 YNNKEL (reference sequence). The CDR3 runs 14 residues. The V end was cut by 1 base, the J end by 5 bases, with 12 bases between. CDR3 in DNA: TGTGCCAGCAGCCAAGGCGGGACCGTCCACGAGCAGTACTTC. Translation gives CASSQGGTVHEQYF.

The V and J genes are TRBV6-5 and TRBJ2-7; D unresolved. This CDR3 is 14 amino acids long. V lost 6 bases, J lost 0 bases, and 12 bases lay in between. Germline V gene data show CDR1 as MNHEY and CDR2 as SVGAGI. This CDR3 is CASSYAAVSYEQYF. The CDR3 nucleotides are TGTGCCAGCAGCTACGCGGCAGTCTCCTACGAGCAGTACTTC.

The chain recombines TRBV11-2 with TRBJ2-1; possibly TRBD2 for D (7 bases). CDR3 length: 16 residues. V was shortened by 5 bases and J by 7 bases, with 21 bases between the two germline ends. Germline loops: CDR1 SGHAT, CDR2 FQNNGV. The CDR3 DNA sequence: TGTGCCAGCAGCCTACGAGGGGGGGCAGGTGGGAATGAGCAGTTCTTC. Translated, it gives CASSLRGGAGGNEQFF.

This clone appeared a single time. This sequence joins TRBV5-1 and TRBJ2-7, with TRBD2 matching over 7 bases. The CDR3 totals 15 residues. J was trimmed by 6 bases and V by 4 bases; bases with no gene match: 13. Germline CDR1 and CDR2: SGHRS and YFSETQ. The CDR3 DNA reads TGCGCCAGCAGCCCAAGGGACTACCTCCCCCGCGAGCAGTACTTC. Its protein is CASSPRDYLPREQYF.

V gene TRBV18 combines with J gene TRBJ2-3, with TRBD2 as a possible D gene (5 bases). The CDR3 covers 16 residues. The V and J ends lost 3 bases and 1 base respectively, with 14 bases between them. Germline V CDR1 and CDR2: KGHSH, LQKENI. The DNA for the CDR3 is TGTGCCAGCTCACCCCTCCTCCACGGGGGCACAGATACGCAGTATTTT. It yields the protein CASSPLLHGGTDTQYF.

The rearrangement links TRBV27 to TRBJ2-1; D is perhaps TRBD1 (6 bases). Germline CDR1 MNHEY, CDR2 SMNVEV (reference sequence). V lost 9 bases and J lost 0, with 15 bases in between. The CDR3 has 15 residues. The CDR3 is CASHSVRGSYNEQFF. The CDR3 DNA is TGTGCCAGTCACAGCGTCAGGGGCTCCTACAATGAGCAGTTCTTC.

This clone was picked up one time. The chain couples TRBV19 to TRBJ2-1, with 11 bases identical to TRBD2. The CDR3 length is 15 residues. J lost 3 bases, V lost 5 bases, and 3 bases had no gene match. Germline assignment: CDR1 LNHDA and CDR2 SQIVND (reference sequence). DNA of the CDR3: TGTGCCAGTAGTTTGGGACTAGCGGACTACAATGAGCAGTTCTTC. Residues: CASSLGLADYNEQFF.

The chain joins TRBV19 to TRBJ2-2; TRBD1 aligns across 9 bases. The germline V gene has CDR1 LNHDA and CDR2 SQIVND (reference sequence). The junction had 7 bases not matched to a gene; V was cut back by 3 bases and J by 5 bases. The length of the CDR3 is 16 residues. The DNA for the CDR3 is TGTGCCAGTAGTATTTCCTGGACAGGGGTGACCGGGGAGCTGTTTTTT. Translation gives CASSISWTGVTGELFF.

The V and J genes are TRBV7-9 and TRBJ2-5; 12 bases fit TRBD2. The CDR3 runs to 15 residues. The V segment lost 5 bases and the J segment 4 bases; nucleotides outside the gene matches: 5. Germline CDR1 is SEHNR and CDR2 is FQNEAQ (reference sequence). The CDR3 reads CASSASGLAGETQYF. The CDR3, as DNA: TGTGCCAGCAGCGCATCGGGACTAGCGGGAGAGACCCAGTACTTC.

This chain links TRBV6-5 with TRBJ2-2; possibly TRBD1 for D (6 bases). Germline values: CDR1 MNHEY, CDR2 SVGAGI. The CDR3 contains 13 residues. Trimming cost V 7 bases and J 1 base, with 7 bases left between them. The CDR3 loop reads CASKDRNTGELFF. CDR3 DNA: TGTGCCAGCAAGGACAGGAACACCGGGGAGCTGTTTTTT.

The chain employs TRBV5-6 and TRBJ1-1, with TRBD1 as a possible D gene (5 bases). Germline assignment: CDR1 SGHDT and CDR2 YYEEEE. The length of the CDR3 is 15 residues. The V and J ends lost 2 bases and 5 bases respectively, with 16 bases between them. The CDR3 region is CASSFLQGSRTEAFF. The CDR3 DNA is TGTGCCAGCAGCTTCCTCCAGGGAAGTCGGACTGAAGCTTTCTTT.

J is TRBJ2-2 and V is TRBV19; 10 bases agree with TRBD2. The germline CDR1 and CDR2 sequences are LNHDA and SQIVND (reference sequence). The CDR3 has 15 residues. The junction had 2 bases not matched to a gene; V was cut back by 6 bases and J by 1 base. Here the CDR3 DNA reads TGTGCCAGTAGCCGACTAGCGGGGAACACCGGGGAGCTGTTTTTT. It specifies CASSRLAGNTGELFF.

The chain is built from TRBV10-3 and TRBJ2-7; no reliable D call. Germline V gene data show CDR1 as ENHRY and CDR2 as SYGVKD. The CDR3 has 13 residues. Trimming took 3 bases from V and 2 from J, leaving 8 bases between them. CDR3 nucleotide sequence: TGTGCCATCAGTGACGGTAGCACCTACGAGCAGTACTTC. Encoded protein: CAISDGSTYEQYF.

This chain connects TRBV28 to TRBJ1-6; D gene ambiguous. V lost 5 bases to trimming and J lost 11 bases, with 19 bases between them. The CDR3 sequence is 15 residues long. Per the germline V gene, CDR1 is MDHEN and CDR2 is SYDVKM. Written as DNA, the CDR3 is TGTGCCAGCAGTGAGAGCGGGCCCCTCCCAGCACCCCTCCACTTT. This translates into CASSESGPLPAPLHF.